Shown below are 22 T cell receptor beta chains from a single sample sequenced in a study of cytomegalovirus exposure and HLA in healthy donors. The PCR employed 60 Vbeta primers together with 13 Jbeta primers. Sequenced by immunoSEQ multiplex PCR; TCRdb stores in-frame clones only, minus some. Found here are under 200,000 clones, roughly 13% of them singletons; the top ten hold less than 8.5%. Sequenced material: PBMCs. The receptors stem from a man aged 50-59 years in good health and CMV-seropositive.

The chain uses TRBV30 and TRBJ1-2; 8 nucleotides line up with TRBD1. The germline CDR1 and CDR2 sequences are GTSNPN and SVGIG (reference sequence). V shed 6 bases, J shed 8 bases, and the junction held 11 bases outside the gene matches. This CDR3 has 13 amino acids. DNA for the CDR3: TGTGCCTGCGTTACGGACAGGGACGGAGGCTACACCTTC. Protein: CACVTDRDGGYTF.

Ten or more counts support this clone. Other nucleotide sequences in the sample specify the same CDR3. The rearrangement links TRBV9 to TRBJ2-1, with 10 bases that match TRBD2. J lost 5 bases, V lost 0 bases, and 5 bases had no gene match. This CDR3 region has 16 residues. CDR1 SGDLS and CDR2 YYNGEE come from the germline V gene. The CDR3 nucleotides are TGTGCCAGCAGCGTAGGCCCAGCGGGGGGGGACAATGAGCAGTTCTTC. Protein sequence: CASSVGPAGGDNEQFF.

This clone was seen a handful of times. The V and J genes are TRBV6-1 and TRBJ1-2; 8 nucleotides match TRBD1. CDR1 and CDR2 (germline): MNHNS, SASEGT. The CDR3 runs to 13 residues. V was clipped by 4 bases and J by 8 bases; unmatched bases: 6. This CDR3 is CASSADRGVGYTF. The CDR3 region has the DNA TGTGCCAGCAGTGCTGACAGGGGAGTGGGCTACACCTTC.

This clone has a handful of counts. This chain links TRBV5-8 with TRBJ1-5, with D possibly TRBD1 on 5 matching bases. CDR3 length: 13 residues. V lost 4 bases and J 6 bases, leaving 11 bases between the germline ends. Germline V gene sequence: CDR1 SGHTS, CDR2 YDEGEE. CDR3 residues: CASSPGGSQPQHF. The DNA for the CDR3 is TGTGCCAGCAGCCCCGGGGGGAGTCAGCCCCAGCATTTT.

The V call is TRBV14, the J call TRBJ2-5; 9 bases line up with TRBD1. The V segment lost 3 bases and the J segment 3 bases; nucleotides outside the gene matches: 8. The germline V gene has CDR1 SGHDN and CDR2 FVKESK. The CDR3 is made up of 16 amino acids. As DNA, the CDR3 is TGTGCCAGCAGCCACCGCCCCGGGACAGGGAAAGAGACCCAGTACTTC. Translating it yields CASSHRPGTGKETQYF.

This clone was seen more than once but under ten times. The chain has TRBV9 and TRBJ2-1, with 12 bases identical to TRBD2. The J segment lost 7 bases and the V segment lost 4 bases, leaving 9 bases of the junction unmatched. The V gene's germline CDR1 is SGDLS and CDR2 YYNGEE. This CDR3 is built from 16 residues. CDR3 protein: CASSFRTSGVLNEQFF. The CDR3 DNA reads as TGTGCCAGCAGCTTTAGGACTAGCGGGGTTCTAAATGAGCAGTTCTTC.

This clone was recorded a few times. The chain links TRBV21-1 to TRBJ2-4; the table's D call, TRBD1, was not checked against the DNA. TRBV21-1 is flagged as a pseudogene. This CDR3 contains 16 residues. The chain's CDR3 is CASPWAPLSWKNIQYF. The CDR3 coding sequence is TGTGCCAGCCCTTGGGCCCCACTTTCATGGAAAAACATTCAGTACTTC.

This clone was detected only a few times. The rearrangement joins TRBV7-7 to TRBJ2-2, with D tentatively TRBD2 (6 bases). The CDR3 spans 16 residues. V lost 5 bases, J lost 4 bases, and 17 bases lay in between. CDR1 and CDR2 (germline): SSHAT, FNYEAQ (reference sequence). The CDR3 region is CASSPGLGRGTGELFF. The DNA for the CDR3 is TGTGCCAGCAGCCCGGGACTCGGTAGGGGCACCGGGGAGCTGTTTTTT.

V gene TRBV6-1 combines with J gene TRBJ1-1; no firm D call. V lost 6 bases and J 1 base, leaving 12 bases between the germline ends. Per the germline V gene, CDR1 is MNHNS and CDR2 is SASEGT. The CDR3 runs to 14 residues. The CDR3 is CASSTRTSNTEAFF. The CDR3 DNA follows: TGTGCCAGCAGCACCAGAACCTCGAACACTGAAGCTTTCTTT.

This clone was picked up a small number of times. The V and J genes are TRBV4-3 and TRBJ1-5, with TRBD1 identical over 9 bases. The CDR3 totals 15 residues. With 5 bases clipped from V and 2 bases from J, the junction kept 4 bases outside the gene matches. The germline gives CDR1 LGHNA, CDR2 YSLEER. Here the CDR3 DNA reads TGCGCCAGCAGCGCACGGACAGGGGGCAATCAGCCCCAGCATTTT. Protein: CASSARTGGNQPQHF.

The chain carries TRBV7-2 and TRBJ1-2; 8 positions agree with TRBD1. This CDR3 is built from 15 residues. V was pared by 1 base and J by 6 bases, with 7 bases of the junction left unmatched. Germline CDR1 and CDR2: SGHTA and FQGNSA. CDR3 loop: CASSLGQGAWDGYTF. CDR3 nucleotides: TGTGCCAGCAGCTTAGGGCAGGGGGCATGGGATGGCTACACCTTC.

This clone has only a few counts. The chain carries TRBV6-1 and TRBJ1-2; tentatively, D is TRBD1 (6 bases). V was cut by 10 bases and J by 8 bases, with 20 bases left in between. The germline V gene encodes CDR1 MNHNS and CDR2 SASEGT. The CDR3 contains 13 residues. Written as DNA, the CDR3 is TGTGCCATCTTTACCCAGGGGTTCGGGGGCTACACCTTC. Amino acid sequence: CAIFTQGFGGYTF.

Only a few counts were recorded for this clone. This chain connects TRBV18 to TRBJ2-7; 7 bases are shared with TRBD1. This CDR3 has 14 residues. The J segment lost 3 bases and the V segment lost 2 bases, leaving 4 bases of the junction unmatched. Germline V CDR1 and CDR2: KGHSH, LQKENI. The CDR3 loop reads CASSPDRAYYEQYF. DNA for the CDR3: TGTGCCAGCTCACCAGACAGGGCCTACTACGAGCAGTACTTC.

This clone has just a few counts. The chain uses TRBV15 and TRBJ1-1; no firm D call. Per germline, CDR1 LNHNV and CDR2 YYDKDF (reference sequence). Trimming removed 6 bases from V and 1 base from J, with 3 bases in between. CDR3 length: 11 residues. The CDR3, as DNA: TGTGCCACCAGTAAGAACACTGAAGCTTTCTTT. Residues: CATSKNTEAFF.

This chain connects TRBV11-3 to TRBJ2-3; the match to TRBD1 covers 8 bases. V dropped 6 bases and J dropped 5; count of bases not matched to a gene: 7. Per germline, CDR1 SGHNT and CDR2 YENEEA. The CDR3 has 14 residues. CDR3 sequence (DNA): TGTGCCAGCAGGATGACAGGGGCGGGAGATACGCAGTATTTT. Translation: CASRMTGAGDTQYF.

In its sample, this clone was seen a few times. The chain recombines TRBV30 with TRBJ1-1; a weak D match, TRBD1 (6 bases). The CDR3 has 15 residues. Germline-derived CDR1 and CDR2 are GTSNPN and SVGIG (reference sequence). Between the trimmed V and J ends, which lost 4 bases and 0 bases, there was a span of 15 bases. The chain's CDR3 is CAWTLDSSLNTEAFF. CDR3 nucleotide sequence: TGTGCCTGGACCTTGGACAGTTCGTTGAACACTGAAGCTTTCTTT.

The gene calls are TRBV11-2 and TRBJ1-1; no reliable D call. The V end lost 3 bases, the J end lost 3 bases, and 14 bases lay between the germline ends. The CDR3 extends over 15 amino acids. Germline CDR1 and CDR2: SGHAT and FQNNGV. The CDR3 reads CASSLGTGWDTEAFF. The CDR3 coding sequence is TGTGCCAGCAGCTTGGGTACGGGTTGGGACACTGAAGCTTTCTTT. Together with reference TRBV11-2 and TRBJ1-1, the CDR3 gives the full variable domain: EAGVAQSPRYKIIEKRQSVAFWCNPISGHATLYWYQQILGQGPKLLIQFQNNGVVDDSQLPKDRFSAERLKGVDSTLKIQPAKLEDSAVYLCASSLGTGWDTEAFFGQGTRLTVV.

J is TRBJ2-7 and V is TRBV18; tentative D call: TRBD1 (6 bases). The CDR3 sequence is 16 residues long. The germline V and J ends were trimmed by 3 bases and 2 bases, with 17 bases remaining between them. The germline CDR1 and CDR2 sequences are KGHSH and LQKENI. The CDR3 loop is CASSPDREGGTYEQYV. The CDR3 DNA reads TGTGCCAGCTCACCTGACCGGGAAGGGGGAACCTACGAGCAGTACGTC.

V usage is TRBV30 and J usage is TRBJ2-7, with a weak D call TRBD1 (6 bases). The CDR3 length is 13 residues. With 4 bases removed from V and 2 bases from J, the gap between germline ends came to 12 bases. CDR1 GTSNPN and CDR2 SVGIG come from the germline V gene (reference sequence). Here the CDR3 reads CAWNRDKPYEQYF. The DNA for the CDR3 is TGTGCCTGGAATCGGGACAAGCCCTACGAGCAGTACTTC.

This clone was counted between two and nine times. The CDR3 loop is CASSSGLAGVLGELFF. In nucleotides, the CDR3 is TGTGCCAGCAGCTCCGGACTAGCGGGGGTTCTCGGGGAGCTGTTTTTT. The rearrangement links TRBV7-3 to TRBJ2-2, with 13 bases matching TRBD2. This CDR3 has 16 residues. J was trimmed by 7 bases and V by 4 bases; bases with no gene match: 6. Germline V CDR1 and CDR2: SGHTA, FQGTGA.

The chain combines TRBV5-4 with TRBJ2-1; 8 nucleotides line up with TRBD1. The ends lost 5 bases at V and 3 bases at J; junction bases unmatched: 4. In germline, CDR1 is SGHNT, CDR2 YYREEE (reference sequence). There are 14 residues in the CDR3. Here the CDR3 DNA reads TGTGCCAGCAGTGGGGGGACAGGCTACAATGAGCAGTTCTTC. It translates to CASSGGTGYNEQFF.

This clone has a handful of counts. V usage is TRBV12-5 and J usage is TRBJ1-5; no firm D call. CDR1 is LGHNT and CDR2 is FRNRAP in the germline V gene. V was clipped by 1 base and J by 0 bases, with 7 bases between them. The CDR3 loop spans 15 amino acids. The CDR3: CASGLARVSNQPQHF. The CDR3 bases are TGTGCTAGTGGTTTGGCTCGGGTTAGCAATCAGCCCCAGCATTTT.